This T cell receptor (beta chain) was obtained from a study of cytomegalovirus exposure and HLA in healthy donors. Regarding the study as a whole: Most of the TCR beta V segments (in an earlier analysis) were productive either about 87% or about 30% of the time. With later analysis, a missense DCLRE1C variant became linked to TCR beta V- and J-gene trimming. Researchers reported in a later analysis that common viral pathogens appeared linked to several top clusters. The study labeled roughly 160 TCR beta chains cytomegalovirus-associated.

The primer mix had 60 Vbeta and 13 Jbeta primers. Profiling relied on immunoSEQ multiplex PCR, and the TCRdb table lists in-frame clones only, not all of them. Of 190,000 or so clones in the sample, approximately 80% were seen once. Comment on this clone: Its specificity is not known.

The sequence derives from a boy under 18 in good health and CMV-seronegative. The sequencing sample was made of PBMCs.

In DNA, the CDR3 is TGTGCCAGCAGTGAACAGTCAGGGGCTGGTAATCAGCCCCAGCATTTT. Its protein is CASSEQSGAGNQPQHF. The chain has TRBV6-1 and TRBJ1-5; possibly TRBD1 for D (6 bases). Looked up from germline, CDR1 is MNHNS and CDR2 is SASEGT. The CDR3 runs to 16 residues. V dropped 2 bases and J dropped 4 bases, with 15 bases sitting between them.